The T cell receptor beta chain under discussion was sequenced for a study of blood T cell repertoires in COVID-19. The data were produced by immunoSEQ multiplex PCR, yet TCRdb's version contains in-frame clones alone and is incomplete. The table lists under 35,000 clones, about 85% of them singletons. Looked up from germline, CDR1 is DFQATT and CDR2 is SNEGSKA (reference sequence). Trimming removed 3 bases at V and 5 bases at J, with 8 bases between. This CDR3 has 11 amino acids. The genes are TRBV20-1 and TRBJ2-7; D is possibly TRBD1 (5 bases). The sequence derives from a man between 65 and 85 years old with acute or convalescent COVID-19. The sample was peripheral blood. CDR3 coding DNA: TGCAGTGCTAGGAAGACAGACGAGCAGTACTTC. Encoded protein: CSARKTDEQYF.